Sequencing of this T cell receptor beta chain was carried out in a study of T-cell memory formation after mild COVID-19 (dated by TCRdb to 2020 to 2022). Context from the whole study: TCR sequence clusters from the two donors were found to be largely donor specific. In two donors, T-cell clones that expanded and contracted after mild COVID-19 were followed by sequencing TCRalpha and TCRbeta repertoires longitudinally. Two young, previously healthy adult volunteers, one female and one male, were included in the cohort.

The CDR1 and CDR2 encoded by the germline V gene are SGHVS and FNYEAQ. The V and J ends are trimmed by 2 bases and 9 bases, leaving 10 bases between them. The CDR3 numbers 13 residues from cysteine through phenylalanine. The read is trimmed to its CDR3 DNA, 39 bases read in frame from base 1. Ficoll-Paque density gradient centrifugation was used to isolate PBMCs. The run used an Illumina NovaSeq 6000. cDNA libraries for TCRalpha and TCRbeta were prepared by 5'RACE using constant-segment primers, with sample barcodes and unique molecular identifiers added. RNA was extracted from every sample with Trizol reagent. The libraries were amplified in two PCR steps, and the second step added a second sample barcode and Illumina TruSeq adapters. Libraries were sequenced on an Illumina NovaSeq with 2 x 150 bp paired-end reads. Per the original workflow: The reads were demultiplexed and collapsed into UMI-guided consensus sequences using migec v1.2.7. With mixcr v2.1.11, UMI consensuses were aligned to TRA and TRB V and J templates and assembled into clonotypes. A clonotype was counted as expanded or contracted only when both edgeR and NoisET called the clonotype significant, with the noise models trained on biological replicates. edgeR calls used a false discovery rate-adjusted p below 0.01 and a log2 fold-change threshold of 1. PCA with hierarchical clustering of max-normalized trajectories of the 1000 most abundant clonotypes was used as exploratory dynamics analysis. Each responding clone was given a CD4 or CD8 phenotype based on the CD4+ and CD8+ repertoires, which had been sequenced separately. The public reads were reprocessed in TCRdb via fastp at Q25 and MiXCR, keeping in-frame beta chains. Each record represents a unique CDR3 protein, reported with the most common genes and DNA among its rows. It is TCRdb's table, rather than the study itself, that gives the V and J calls and clone size. The sample yields fewer than 550,000 distinct CDR3 sequences; approximately 20% were counted once. The top ten constitute about 8.1% of the sample.

Results and caveats for the whole study, not just this receptor: Some responding clones were detected in pre-infection memory, which suggested that pre-existing cross-reactive memory T cells had joined the SARS-CoV-2 response. SARS-CoV-2 specificity of the second-wave clones peaking on day 37 was not confirmed. Only a couple of mild cases were covered by the study, and larger cohorts that include severe cases with pre-infection samples were considered necessary. Clones that contracted from day 15 to 85 showed balanced CD4/CD8 phenotypes, whereas a second wave of clones that expanded from day 15 to 37 leaned towards CD4+. Contracting CD4+ clones were found mainly in CM and EM memory subsets, while CD8+ clones were enriched in EMRA.

This clonotype has more than one count but fewer than ten. This clone's antigen is unknown. No base quality values were provided; no much bigger clone lies one nucleotide off. This TCR came from an adult woman who had mild COVID-19 (a few samples of this study predate the infection). The sample titles of this study are shuffled in the database, so cell type and time point are left out; the donor was told from shared clones. Sample: PBMCs or a T cell subset sorted from them (not recorded which). Recombination linked TRBV7-6 to TRBJ2-2; no D gene can be assigned with confidence. CDR3 loop: CASSLLGPRELFF. Read as DNA, the sequence is TGTGCCAGCAGCTTATTAGGTCCAAGGGAGCTGTTTTTT.